This entry features one TCR beta chain sequence. Its antigen remains unknown. With 4 bases clipped from V and 8 bases from J, the junction kept 9 bases outside the gene matches. The CDR3 extends over 15 amino acids. Germline CDR1 LNHNV, CDR2 YYDKDF (reference sequence). This sample is part of a study of CD8+CD57+ T cells in acquired aplastic anemia. Study at large: Across the sorted CD4+ and CD8+ cells, DNA amounts averaged roughly 3 ug. Healthy donor CD4+ samples were sequenced to a depth that averaged about 10.8 million reads. The study, taken as a whole, reports: Patients and controls had in common some 30 CD8+ CDR3 sequences. Significance was not reached for CD8+ Simpson's diversity between patients and controls.

Genomic DNA served as template for TCR beta VDJ and CDR3 profiling. Each CDR3 protein gets one entry after TCRdb re-called the reads with MiXCR. This sample has 150,000 to 200,000 distinct CDR3 sequences, with 55% to 75% found just once. Sequences were obtained from sorted CD4+, CD8+, or CD8+CD57+ T cells (not recorded which) from PBMCs. The clonotype comes from a human donor in good health. The chain couples TRBV15 to TRBJ1-4; 8 bases match TRBD1. CDR3 DNA: TGTGCCACCAGCACCTCGACAGGGGTCGAGGAAAAACTGTTTTTT. Protein: CATSTSTGVEEKLFF.